Listed here are 6 T cell receptor beta chains from one sample, sequenced in a study of T cells in women clearing cervical HPV infection. Method: immunoSEQ multiplex PCR; TCRdb's copy keeps in-frame clones and lacks some. Its table lists tens of thousands of clones. Sequencing was performed on blood buffy coat. These receptors were obtained from a woman aged 18-70 years with a cervical HPV16 infection that either progressed to CIN3+ or cleared (not recorded which).

As concerns this clone: The read is 3 residues too short to cover the CDR3 end, so that end is filled in from the germline J gene. The V and J genes are TRBV14 and TRBJ2-5; TRBD2 aligns across 9 bases. Losses at the gene ends were 1 base for V and 1 base for J; bases not matched to a gene: 1. The germline gives CDR1 SGHDN, CDR2 FVKESK. The CDR3 runs 15 residues. This CDR3 is CASSQVAGVQETQYF. The CDR3 bases that were read are TGTGCCAGCAGCCAAGTAGCGGGGGTCCAAGAGACC.

In the case of this clone: The sequence runs out 3 residues before the end of the CDR3; the remainder is reconstructed from the germline J gene. The chain is built from TRBV20-1 and TRBJ2-2; maybe TRBD1 (5 bases). CDR1 is DFQATT and CDR2 is SNEGSKA in the germline V gene (reference sequence). CDR3 length: 14 amino acids. CDR3 loop: CSAPPDSGANVLFF. The sequenced part of the CDR3 DNA is TGCAGTGCTCCCCCTGACTCTGGGGCCAACGTG.

With respect to this clone: Read coverage stops 3 residues before the CDR3 terminus; the germline J gene supplies the remainder. The chain recombines TRBV7-9 with TRBJ2-5; no reliable D call. V lost 5 bases and J lost 5, with 9 bases in between. The germline CDR1 and CDR2 sequences are SEHNR and FQNEAQ (reference sequence). The CDR3 is made up of 12 amino acids. CDR3 DNA, as far as it was read: TGTGCCAGCAGCCGCGTCGGGGAGACC. Its translation is CASSRVGET. The complete CDR3 sequence is CASSRVGETQYF.

Remarks on this clone: The read comes to an end 3 residues before the CDR3 does, leaving the germline J gene to fill in the end. J is TRBJ2-4 and V is TRBV7-2, with D possibly TRBD1 on 6 matching bases. CDR3 size: 14 residues. The germline CDR1 and CDR2 sequences are SGHTA and FQGNSA. CDR3 DNA (partial): TGTGCCAGCAGCTTATACCGGGACAACTATGGT. Translating it yields CASSLYRDNYG. The entire CDR3 protein is CASSLYRDNYGQYF. Full variable domain (missing parts from reference TRBV7-2 and TRBJ2-4): GAGVSQSPSNKVTEKGKDVELRCDPISGHTALYWYRQSLGQGLEFLIYFQGNSAPDKSGLPSDRFSAERTGGSVSTLTIQRTQQEDSAVYLCASSLYRDNYGQYFGAGTRLSVL.

Comments on this clone: The read terminates 3 residues ahead of where the CDR3 ends, so the germline J gene completes it. The chain employs TRBV2 and TRBJ2-1; 8 nucleotides match TRBD2. This CDR3 region has 13 residues. The V segment lost 11 bases and the J segment 5 bases; nucleotides outside the gene matches: 8. CDR1 and CDR2 (germline): SNHLY, FYNNEI. This CDR3 is CAGRTSRDNEQFF. CDR3 DNA, as far as it was read: TGTGCCGGCCGGACTAGCAGGGACAATGAG.

This CDR3 reads CASRGLRETQYF. The part of the CDR3 DNA that was read is TGTGCCAGCAGAGGGCTTAGGGAGACC. This rearrangement joins TRBV2 to TRBJ2-5; unclear D gene. Coverage ceases 3 residues before the CDR3 finishes, and the germline J gene fills in the end. This CDR3 spans 12 amino acids. Germline V gene data show CDR1 as SNHLY and CDR2 as FYNNEI. V lost 6 bases, J lost 5 bases, and 10 bases lay in between.